This TCR beta chain was recovered during a study of T cells in Graves' hyperthyroidism and ophthalmopathy. A lack of ophthalmopathy progression within 18 months defined stable Graves' hyperthyroidism. The CDR3 spans 16 residues. Germline values: CDR1 SGHTA, CDR2 FQGNSA. V lost 0 bases to trimming and J lost 3 bases, with 15 bases between them. Using RNA transcripts as the source, TCR beta CDR3 regions were amplified. With the HTBI primer set, the TCR CDR3 went through a first round of RT-PCR. TCRdb analysed the multiplex PCR reads with MiXCR anew, one entry per CDR3 protein. This sample has about 570,000 distinct CDR3 sequences, with less than 15% found just once. This clonotype was detected ten times or more.

This sequence originates from a woman in her thirties or forties with Graves' hyperthyroidism. V and J are TRBV7-2 and TRBJ2-7, with a weak D call TRBD2 (6 bases). Sequencing was done on a sample of blood. DNA of the CDR3: TGTGCCAGCAGCTTAGCCTCCTCGGGGACTCTCTACGAGCAGTACTTC. Amino acids: CASSLASSGTLYEQYF.